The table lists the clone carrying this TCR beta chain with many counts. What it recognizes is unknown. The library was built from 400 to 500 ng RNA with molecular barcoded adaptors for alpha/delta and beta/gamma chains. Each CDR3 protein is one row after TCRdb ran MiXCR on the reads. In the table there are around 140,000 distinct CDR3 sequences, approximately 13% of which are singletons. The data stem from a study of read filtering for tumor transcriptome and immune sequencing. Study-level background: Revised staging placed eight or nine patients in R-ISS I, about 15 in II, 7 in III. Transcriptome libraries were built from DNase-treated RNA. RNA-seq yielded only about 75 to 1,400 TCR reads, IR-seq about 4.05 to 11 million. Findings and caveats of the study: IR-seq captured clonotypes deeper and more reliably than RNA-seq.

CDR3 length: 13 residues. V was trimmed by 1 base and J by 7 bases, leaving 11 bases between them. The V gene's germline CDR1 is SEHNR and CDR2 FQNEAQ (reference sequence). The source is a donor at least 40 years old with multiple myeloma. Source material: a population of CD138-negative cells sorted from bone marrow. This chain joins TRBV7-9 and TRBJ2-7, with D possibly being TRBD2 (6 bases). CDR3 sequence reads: CASSLVGGREQYF. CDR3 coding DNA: TGTGCCAGCAGCTTAGTTGGAGGGAGGGAGCAGTACTTC. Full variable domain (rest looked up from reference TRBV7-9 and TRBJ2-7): DTGVSQNPRHKITKRGQNVTFRCDPISEHNRLYWYRQTLGQGPEFLTYFQNEAQLEKSRLLSDRFSAERPKGSFSTLEIQRTEQGDSAMYLCASSLVGGREQYFGPGTRLTVT.